This TCR beta chain stems from a study of T cell responses to AZD1222 COVID-19 vaccine. Study-wide points: After two AZD1222 doses, spike-specific TCR breadth and depth rose versus day 0. White British people made up most donors, females outnumbered males, and clonal diversity was possibly underestimated.

The CDR3 consists of 12 residues. Looked up from germline, CDR1 is SNHLY and CDR2 is FYNNEI. The V and J ends lost 10 bases and 5 bases, in that order; junction bases with no gene match: 5. The sample holds a few counts of this clone. Its antigen is unknown. The table came from immunoSEQ multiplex PCR; TCRdb's copy has only in-frame clones and leaves some out. The sample lists around 92,000 clones, 90% to 95% seen once, with 7.5% in the top ten. The chain employs TRBV2 and TRBJ2-5; 9 bases match TRBD1. Here the sequenced sample was peripheral blood, taken on day 0 of AZD1222 vaccination. This receptor was identified in an adult in good health. The CDR3 region has the DNA TGTGCCACACAGGGGGCAGGGGAGACCCAGTACTTC. Amino acids: CATQGAGETQYF.